One and the same sample provided the 7 T cell receptor beta chains below, sequenced in a study of blood T cell repertoires in COVID-19. The repertoire was sequenced with immunoSEQ multiplex PCR; TCRdb's copy has only in-frame clones and lacks some. The sample consists of more than 200,000 clones, 65% to 80% of them appearing once. The specimen was peripheral blood. The source is a middle-aged woman with active or convalescent COVID-19.

The rearrangement uses TRBV28 and TRBJ1-6; TRBD1 might be the D (6 bases). The CDR3 is 14 amino acids. The V and J ends lost 7 bases and 8 bases respectively, with 15 bases between them. The V gene's germline CDR1 is MDHEN and CDR2 SYDVKM. CDR3 residues: CASTPGQIYSPLHF. For the CDR3, the DNA is TGTGCCAGCACCCCCGGACAGATTTATTCACCCCTCCACTTT.

J is TRBJ1-1 and V is TRBV28, with no clear D. Germline-derived CDR1 and CDR2 are MDHEN and SYDVKM. The CDR3 consists of 14 residues. With 3 bases removed from V and 4 bases from J, the gap between germline ends came to 12 bases. In nucleotides, the CDR3 is TGTGCCAGCAGTTTTGGGGAGTGGGGCACTGAAGCTTTCTTT. It translates to CASSFGEWGTEAFF.

The J gene is TRBJ2-2, the V gene TRBV5-1; D is perhaps TRBD2 (5 bases). The germline V gene encodes CDR1 SGHRS and CDR2 YFSETQ. CDR3 size: 15 residues. Trimming stripped 4 bases from V and 7 bases from J, with 17 bases between. The CDR3 bases are TGCGCCAGCAGCAATCGGCAGGCGGGTGGCGGGGAGCTGTTTTTT. Amino acids: CASSNRQAGGGELFF.

The chain carries TRBV6-5 and TRBJ1-5; D remains unclear. CDR3 size: 13 residues. In germline, CDR1 is MNHEY, CDR2 SVGAGI. Trimming pared 8 bases from V and 3 bases from J, leaving 11 bases between. CDR3 amino acids: CASRGVINQPQHF. The DNA for the CDR3 is TGTGCCAGCCGCGGGGTAATCAATCAGCCCCAGCATTTT.

The chain employs TRBV11-2 and TRBJ1-1; D is ambiguous. The CDR3 has 14 residues. Germline CDR1 is SGHAT and CDR2 is FQNNGV. Trimming took 6 bases from V and 0 from J, leaving 11 bases between them. DNA for the CDR3: TGTGCCAGCAGGGCGGCCAGTCTGAACACTGAAGCTTTCTTT. Protein sequence: CASRAASLNTEAFF. The variable domain in full, with the rest retrieved from reference TRBV11-2 and TRBJ1-1, is EAGVAQSPRYKIIEKRQSVAFWCNPISGHATLYWYQQILGQGPKLLIQFQNNGVVDDSQLPKDRFSAERLKGVDSTLKIQPAKLEDSAVYLCASRAASLNTEAFFGQGTRLTVV.

This chain joins TRBV10-2 and TRBJ1-2, with 7 positions matching TRBD1. The CDR3 consists of 14 residues. Germline V gives CDR1 WSHSY, CDR2 SAAADI. V lost 0 bases, J lost 8 bases, and 6 bases stayed unmatched. In DNA form, the CDR3 reads TGCGCCAGCAGTGAGTCGAAGGGGGCGTGGGGCTACACCTTC. Translation: CASSESKGAWGYTF.

The chain couples TRBV7-3 to TRBJ2-3, with 12 positions matching TRBD2. Looked up from germline, CDR1 is SGHTA and CDR2 is FQGTGA. V was pared by 5 bases and J by 3 bases, with 3 bases of the junction left unmatched. The CDR3 is 15 residues long. CDR3 sequence (DNA): TGTGCCAGCAGCATTACTAGCGGGGGGACAGATACGCAGTATTTT. The encoded protein is CASSITSGGTDTQYF.